A single sample gave rise to the 6 T cell receptor beta chains below, sequenced in a study of shared clonotypes between healthy human individuals. Method: immunoSEQ multiplex PCR; TCRdb's copy keeps in-frame clones and lacks some. Among more than 850,000 clones listed, roughly 74% were seen once. The sequencing input was memory CD4+ T cells from PBMCs. Subset denoted: CD45RA-negative fraction. These receptors all come from a young man in good health. Some clones in this sample may be carry-over from other donors' samples.

V and J are TRBV30 and TRBJ2-7; D not certain. This CDR3 region has 12 residues. CDR1 and CDR2 (germline): GTSNPN, SVGIG (reference sequence). Trimming left V 0 bases short and J 6 bases short, with 9 bases between. As DNA, the CDR3 is TGTGCCTGGAGTGTACCTACGTCCGAGCAGTACTTC. Protein product: CAWSVPTSEQYF.

This rearrangement joins TRBV18 to TRBJ2-2; D is ambiguous. Per germline, CDR1 KGHSH and CDR2 LQKENI. Trimming took off 0 bases at V and 4 bases at J, with 12 bases between the two ends. The CDR3 is 16 residues long. The CDR3 spells CASSPPSGPGTGELFF. Written as DNA, the CDR3 is TGTGCCAGCTCACCACCGTCTGGGCCGGGCACCGGGGAGCTGTTTTTT. Full variable domain (remainder filled in from reference TRBV18 and TRBJ2-2): NAGVMQNPRHLVRRRGQEARLRCSPMKGHSHVYWYRQLPEEGLKFMVYLQKENIIDESGMPKERFSAEFPKEGPSILRIQQVVRGDSAAYFCASSPPSGPGTGELFFGEGSRLTVL.

J is TRBJ2-7 and V is TRBV29-1, with 8 bases fitting TRBD1. V gave up 1 base and J gave up 2 bases; unmatched junction bases: 1. The germline gives CDR1 SQVTM, CDR2 ANQGSEA. The length of the CDR3 is 13 residues. The CDR3 spells CSVEAQGAYEQYF. The CDR3 DNA reads as TGCAGCGTTGAAGCACAGGGGGCCTACGAGCAGTACTTC.

The chain carries TRBV5-4 and TRBJ1-1; 8 bases are shared with TRBD1. CDR3 size: 15 residues. CDR1 is SGHNT and CDR2 is YYREEE in the germline V gene (reference sequence). J was trimmed by 5 bases and V by 2 bases; bases with no gene match: 8. The CDR3 nucleotides are TGTGCCAGCAGCTTTGCCGACAGGGGAGGGACTGAAGCTTTCTTT. Its protein product is CASSFADRGGTEAFF. Combining the CDR3 with reference TRBV5-4 and TRBJ1-1 gives the whole variable domain ETGVTQSPTHLIKTRGQQVTLRCSSQSGHNTVSWYQQALGQGPQFIFQYYREEENGRGNFPPRFSGLQFPNYSSELNVNALELDDSALYLCASSFADRGGTEAFFGQGTRLTVV.

The table lists this clone with a count of one. V gene TRBV6-5 combines with J gene TRBJ2-7; 8 bases agree with TRBD2. Germline CDR1 MNHEY, CDR2 SVGAGI. V was pared by 0 bases and J by 3 bases, with 4 bases of the junction left unmatched. The CDR3 length is 15 residues. In DNA, the CDR3 is TGTGCCAGCAGTTACTCGCGGGAGGATGGCTACGAGCAGTACTTC. Translated, it gives CASSYSREDGYEQYF.

With respect to this clone: Different DNA sequences within this sample yield the same CDR3. This sequence joins TRBV7-9 and TRBJ2-7; 7 bases agree with TRBD1. The CDR3 extends over 13 amino acids. Germline CDR1 is SEHNR and CDR2 is FQNEAQ (reference sequence). V trimming: 3 bases; J trimming: 3 bases; junction bases outside the gene matches: 2. CDR3 residues: CASSFPGGYEQYF. Here the CDR3 DNA reads TGTGCCAGCAGCTTTCCAGGGGGCTACGAGCAGTACTTC.